Listed below are T cell receptor beta chains from one sample, sequenced in a study of CD8+ T cells in alopecia areata. Sequenced by immunoSEQ multiplex PCR; TCRdb stores in-frame clones only, minus some. The sample lists 130,000 to 150,000 clones; roughly four fifths were seen once. Sample: CD8+ T cells sorted from blood, taken at week 4, from a patient treated with tofacitinib. The receptors shown here come from a human donor with alopecia areata. CDR3s include the opening cysteine and the closing phenylalanine or tryptophan. The D gene is left open where the match is weak. Clone size appears in some rows only: once, few, many, or a class for an expanded clone.

>NA|TRBV7-9|TRBJ2-5|TRBD2
TGTGCCAGCAGCACATACAGGACTAGACAGCAAGAGACCCAGTACTTC
CASSTYRTRQQETQYF
>NA|TRBV10-3|TRBJ2-1|TRBD1
TGTGCCGTTGGGACAGGGGAAGCGAATGAGCAGTTCTTC
CAVGTGEANEQFF
>NA|TRBV4-1|TRBJ1-1|NA
TGCGCCAGCAGCCAAGATAGCACGAACACTGAAGCTTTCTTT
CASSQDSTNTEAFF
>NA|TRBV7-2|TRBJ1-1|TRBD1
TGTGCCAGCAGCGCACACTCGGACAGGTGGAACACTGAAGCTTTCTTT
CASSAHSDRWNTEAFF
>few|TRBV5-6|TRBJ2-5|NA
TGTGCCAGCAGCCCGGTTGGGGACCAAGAGACCCAGTACTTC
CASSPVGDQETQYF
>NA|TRBV4-1|TRBJ2-7|NA
TGCGCCAGCAGCCAAGAATCCTCACACTTGTACGAGCAGTACTTC
CASSQESSHLYEQYF
>NA|TRBV29-1|TRBJ1-1|NA
TGCAGCGGAACAGGGCCCTCCGGAACTGAAGCTTTCTTT
CSGTGPSGTEAFF
>NA|TRBV4-3|TRBJ2-7|TRBD2
TGCGCCAGCAGCCCATTCCTTGGAGGCGGGGGCGAGCAGTACTTC
CASSPFLGGGGEQYF
>NA|TRBV14|TRBJ2-1|TRBD2
TGTGCCAGCAGCCTCGCTAGCGGGGGGGGCCATGAGCAGTTCTTC
CASSLASGGGHEQFF
>NA|TRBV4-1|TRBJ1-5|TRBD1
TGCGCCAGCAGCCCGGGGACAGGGGGTAATCAGCCCCAGCATTTT
CASSPGTGGNQPQHF
>few|TRBV7-2|TRBJ2-3|NA
TGTGCCAGCAGCGCCGGACCTCACGCGGAACAGTATTTT
CASSAGPHAEQYF
>NA|TRBV6-6|TRBJ1-6|NA
TGTGCCAGCAGTATCTGGGGTAATTCACCCCTCCACTTT
CASSIWGNSPLHF
>NA|TRBV5-1|TRBJ1-1|NA
TGCGCCAGCAGTTCCCCACAGGGTCAGAACACTGAAGCTTTCTTT
CASSSPQGQNTEAFF
>NA|TRBV7-8|TRBJ1-1|NA
TGTGCCAGCAGCTTCCCTACAGGGAACACTGAAGCTTTCTTT
CASSFPTGNTEAFF
>NA|TRBV30|TRBJ2-7|NA
TGTGCCTGGAGCGAAGGGTTCTACGAGCAGTACTTC
CAWSEGFYEQYF
>NA|TRBV6-5|TRBJ2-3|TRBD1
TGTGCCAGCAGTTTCTATGGACAGGGCACAGATACGCAGTATTTT
CASSFYGQGTDTQYF
>NA|TRBV7-6|TRBJ1-3|NA
TGTGCCAGCAGCCCAGGAGGAAACACCATATATTTT
CASSPGGNTIYF
>NA|TRBV4-1|TRBJ2-7|NA
TGCGCCAGCAGTGGTTTAGGGGGATCCTACGAGCAGTACTTC
CASSGLGGSYEQYF
>few|TRBV7-9|TRBJ2-2|TRBD1
TGTGCCAGCAGCTTAGCGCCGGACAGGGGGCGAGCCGGGGAGCTGTTTTTT
CASSLAPDRGRAGELFF
>NA|TRBV2|TRBJ2-5|NA
TGTGCCAGCAGTGGCCTGACTAGTACCCACGAGACCCAGTACTTC
CASSGLTSTHETQYF
>NA|TRBV15|TRBJ2-2|NA
TGTGCCACCAGCCTGGGCACCGGGGAGCTGTTTTTT
CATSLGTGELFF
>NA|TRBV6-6|TRBJ1-1|NA
TGTGCCAGCAGCGAGGGAATGAACACTGAAGCTTTCTTT
CASSEGMNTEAFF
>NA|TRBV4-3|TRBJ2-7|NA
TGCGCCAGCAGCCAAGATTTGGGGGCGCCCGAGCAGTACTTC
CASSQDLGAPEQYF